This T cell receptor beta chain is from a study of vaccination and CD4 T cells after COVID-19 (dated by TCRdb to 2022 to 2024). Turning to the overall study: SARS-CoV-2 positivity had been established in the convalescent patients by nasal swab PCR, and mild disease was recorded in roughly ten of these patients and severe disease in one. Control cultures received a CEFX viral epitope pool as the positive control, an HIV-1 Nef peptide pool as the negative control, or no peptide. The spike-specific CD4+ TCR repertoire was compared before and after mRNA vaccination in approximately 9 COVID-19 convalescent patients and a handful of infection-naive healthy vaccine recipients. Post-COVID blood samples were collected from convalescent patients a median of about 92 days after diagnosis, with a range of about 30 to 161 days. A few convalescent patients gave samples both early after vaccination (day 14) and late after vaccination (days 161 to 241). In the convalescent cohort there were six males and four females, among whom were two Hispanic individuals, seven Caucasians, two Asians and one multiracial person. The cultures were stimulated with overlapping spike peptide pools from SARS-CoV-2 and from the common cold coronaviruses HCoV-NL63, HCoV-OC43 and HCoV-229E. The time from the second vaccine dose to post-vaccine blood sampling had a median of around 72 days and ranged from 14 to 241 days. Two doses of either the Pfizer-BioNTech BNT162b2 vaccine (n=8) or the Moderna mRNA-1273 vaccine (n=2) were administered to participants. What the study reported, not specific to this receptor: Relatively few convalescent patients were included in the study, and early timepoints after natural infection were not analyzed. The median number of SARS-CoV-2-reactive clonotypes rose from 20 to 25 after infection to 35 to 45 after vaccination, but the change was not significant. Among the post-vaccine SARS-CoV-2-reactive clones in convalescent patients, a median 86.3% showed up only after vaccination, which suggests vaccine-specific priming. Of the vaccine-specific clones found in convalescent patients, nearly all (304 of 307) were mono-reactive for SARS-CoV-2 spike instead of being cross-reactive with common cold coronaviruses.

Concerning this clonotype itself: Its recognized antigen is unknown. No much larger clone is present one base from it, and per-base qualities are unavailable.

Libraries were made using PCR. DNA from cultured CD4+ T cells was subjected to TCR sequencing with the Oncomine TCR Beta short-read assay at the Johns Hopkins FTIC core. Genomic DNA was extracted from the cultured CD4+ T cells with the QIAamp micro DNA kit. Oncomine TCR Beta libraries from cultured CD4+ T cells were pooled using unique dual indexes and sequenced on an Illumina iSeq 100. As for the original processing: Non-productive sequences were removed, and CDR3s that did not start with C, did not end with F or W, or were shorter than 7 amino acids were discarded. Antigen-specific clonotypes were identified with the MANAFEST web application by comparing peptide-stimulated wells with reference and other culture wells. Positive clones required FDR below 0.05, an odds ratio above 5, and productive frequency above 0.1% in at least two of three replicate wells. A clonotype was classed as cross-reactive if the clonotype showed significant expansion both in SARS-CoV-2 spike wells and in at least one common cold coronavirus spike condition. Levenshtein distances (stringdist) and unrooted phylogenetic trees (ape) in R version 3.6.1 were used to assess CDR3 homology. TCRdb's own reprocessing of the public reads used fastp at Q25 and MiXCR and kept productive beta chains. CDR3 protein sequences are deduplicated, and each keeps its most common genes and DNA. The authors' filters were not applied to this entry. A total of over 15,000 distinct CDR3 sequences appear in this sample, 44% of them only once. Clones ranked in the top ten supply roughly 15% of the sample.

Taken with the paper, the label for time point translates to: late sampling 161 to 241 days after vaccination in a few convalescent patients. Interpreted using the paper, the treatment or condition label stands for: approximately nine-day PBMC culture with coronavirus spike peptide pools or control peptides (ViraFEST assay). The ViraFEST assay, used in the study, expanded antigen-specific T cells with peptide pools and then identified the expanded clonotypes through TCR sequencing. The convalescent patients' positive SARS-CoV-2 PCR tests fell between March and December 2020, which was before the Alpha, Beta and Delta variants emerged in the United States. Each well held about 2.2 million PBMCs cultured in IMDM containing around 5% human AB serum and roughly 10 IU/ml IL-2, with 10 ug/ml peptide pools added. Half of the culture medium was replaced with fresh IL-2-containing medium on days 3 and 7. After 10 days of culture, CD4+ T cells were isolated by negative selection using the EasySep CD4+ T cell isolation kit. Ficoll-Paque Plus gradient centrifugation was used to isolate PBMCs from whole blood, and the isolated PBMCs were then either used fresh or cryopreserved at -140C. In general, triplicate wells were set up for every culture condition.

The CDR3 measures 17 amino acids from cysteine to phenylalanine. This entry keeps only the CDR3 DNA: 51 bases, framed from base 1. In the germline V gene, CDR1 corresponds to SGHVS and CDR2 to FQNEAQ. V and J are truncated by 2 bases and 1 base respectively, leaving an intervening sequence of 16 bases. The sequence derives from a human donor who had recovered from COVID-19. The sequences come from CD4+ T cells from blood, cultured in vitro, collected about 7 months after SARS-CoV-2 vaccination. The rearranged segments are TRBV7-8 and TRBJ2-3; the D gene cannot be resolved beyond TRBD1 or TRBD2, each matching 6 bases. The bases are TGTGCCAGCAGCTTAAGGCTCGGGGGCTCTGGCACAGATACGCAGTATTTT. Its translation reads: CASSLRLGGSGTDTQYF.